One and the same sample provided the 21 T cell receptor beta chains below, sequenced in a study of blood T cell repertoires in COVID-19. Only in-frame clones appear in the TCRdb table, and some are missing; sequencing was by immunoSEQ multiplex PCR. The repertoire has fewer than 120,000 clones, about 72% of them found once; the top ten carry under 10%. Sequencing was carried out using peripheral blood. The receptor set was obtained from a woman in her sixties or seventies with acute or convalescent COVID-19.

The table lists this clone with a count of one. The chain carries TRBV6-5 and TRBJ2-7; 7 bases match TRBD1. Trimming at V came to 0 bases and at J to 2 bases, leaving 4 bases not matched to a gene. The germline gives CDR1 MNHEY, CDR2 SVGAGI. The CDR3 runs to 15 residues. DNA of the CDR3: TGTGCCAGCAGTTACTCGAGTCAGGGGGCCTACGAGCAGTACTTC. It is translated as CASSYSSQGAYEQYF.

The chain combines TRBV7-9 with TRBJ1-2; D is unclear. Germline loops: CDR1 SEHNR, CDR2 FQNEAQ (reference sequence). The germline V and J ends were trimmed by 6 bases and 4 bases, with 18 bases remaining between them. The CDR3 totals 15 residues. The CDR3, as DNA: TGTGCCAGCAGTCCCGGCGCGGGCCAGGCCTATGGCTACACCTTC. Translated: CASSPGAGQAYGYTF.

The chain is built from TRBV18 and TRBJ2-3; 8 nucleotides align to TRBD2. From germline, CDR1 is KGHSH and CDR2 LQKENI. The CDR3 is 18 amino acids. Trimming cost V 3 bases and J 0 bases; bases outside gene matches: 11. This CDR3 reads CASSPQAVGGGSTDTQYF. The CDR3 DNA reads TGTGCCAGCTCACCGCAGGCCGTTGGCGGGGGGAGCACAGATACGCAGTATTTT.

The V and J genes are TRBV10-2 and TRBJ2-1, with 11 bases matching TRBD2. CDR3 length: 14 residues. The V gene end was trimmed by 6 bases and the J gene end by 5 bases; junction bases not matched to a gene: 3. CDR1 and CDR2 from the germline V gene are WSHSY and SAAADI. The CDR3 region has the DNA TGCGCCAGCAGGGGACTAGCGGACCACAATGAGCAGTTCTTC. Protein sequence: CASRGLADHNEQFF.

The chain couples TRBV9 to TRBJ2-2; a possible D gene is TRBD1 (6 bases). Germline CDR1 SGDLS, CDR2 YYNGEE. The CDR3 consists of 12 residues. With 3 bases removed from V and 7 bases from J, the gap between germline ends came to 7 bases. CDR3 in DNA: TGTGCCAGCAGCGAGACAGGCGGGGAGCTGTTTTTT. As protein: CASSETGGELFF.

This chain connects TRBV19 to TRBJ2-5; D may be TRBD1 (6 bases). The CDR3 contains 13 residues. The V end lost 5 bases, the J end lost 5 bases, and 12 bases lay between the germline ends. Per germline, CDR1 LNHDA and CDR2 SQIVND (reference sequence). Here the CDR3 DNA reads TGTGCCAGTAGTGGCTCTAGGGGGGAGACCCAGTACTTC. This encodes CASSGSRGETQYF.

This clone was found once. CDR3 DNA sequence: TGTGCCAGCAGCCCCGACAGACTCTATGGCTACACCTTC. This sequence encodes CASSPDRLYGYTF. The V gene is TRBV7-2, the J gene TRBJ1-2; D may be TRBD1 (5 bases). The ends were cut back, 5 bases at V and 4 bases at J, with 11 bases in the middle. The CDR3 sequence is 13 residues long. Germline CDR1 SGHTA, CDR2 FQGNSA.

The chain combines TRBV6-5 with TRBJ1-1, with a weak D call TRBD1 (6 bases). Germline V gives CDR1 MNHEY, CDR2 SVGAGI. V lost 2 bases to trimming and J lost 5 bases, with 9 bases between them. The CDR3 runs 13 residues. CDR3 coding DNA: TGTGCCAGCAGTTACCAGGACAGTACTGAAGCTTTCTTT. Translation: CASSYQDSTEAFF.

Only a few counts were recorded for this clone. J is TRBJ2-7 and V is TRBV28; 8 bases align to TRBD1. Germline CDR1 is MDHEN and CDR2 is SYDVKM. The CDR3 covers 13 residues. Trimming took 6 bases from V and 6 from J; bases not matched to a gene: 7. The DNA of the CDR3 is TGTGCCAGCAGGGACAGGGAAGGAAGCGAGCAGTACTTC. Its translation is CASRDREGSEQYF.

The chain is built from TRBV5-4 and TRBJ2-1; 12 bases map to TRBD2. This CDR3 has 16 amino acids. Germline-derived CDR1 and CDR2 are SGHNT and YYREEE (reference sequence). Unmatched junction bases numbered 9, after V lost 4 bases and J lost 7 bases. In DNA, the CDR3 is TGTGCCAGCAGCCCTTCGGCTAGCGGGGGGGCAAATGAGCAGTTCTTC. It codes for CASSPSASGGANEQFF. The complete variable domain, with remaining parts taken from reference TRBV5-4 and TRBJ2-1, reads ETGVTQSPTHLIKTRGQQVTLRCSSQSGHNTVSWYQQALGQGPQFIFQYYREEENGRGNFPPRFSGLQFPNYSSELNVNALELDDSALYLCASSPSASGGANEQFFGPGTRLTVL.

The V call is TRBV7-9, the J call TRBJ2-1; TRBD1 aligns across 10 bases. The V and J ends lost 5 bases and 6 bases, in that order; junction bases with no gene match: 7. The CDR3 totals 15 residues. Germline CDR1 SEHNR, CDR2 FQNEAQ (reference sequence). The CDR3 here is CASSTTGGATNEQFF. The CDR3 bases are TGTGCCAGCAGCACGACAGGGGGCGCGACCAATGAGCAGTTCTTC.

The chain is built from TRBV9 and TRBJ1-2; 8 bases are shared with TRBD1. Trimming cost V 3 bases and J 7 bases; bases outside gene matches: 8. This CDR3 comprises 14 residues. Germline values: CDR1 SGDLS, CDR2 YYNGEE. The DNA for the CDR3 is TGTGCCAGCAGCGCGTTGCAGGGGGCAACTGGCTACACCTTC. This translates into CASSALQGATGYTF.

This clone qualifies as medium-sized (0.01 to 0.1%). Distinct nucleotide sequences in the sample also encode this CDR3. The chain joins TRBV7-2 to TRBJ2-7, with D tentatively TRBD1 (5 bases). Trimming took 1 base from V and 2 from J, leaving 12 bases between them. The CDR3 is made up of 15 amino acids. Per germline, CDR1 SGHTA and CDR2 FQGNSA. The CDR3 is CASSLGRAGPYEQYF. The CDR3 DNA follows: TGTGCCAGCAGCTTAGGCAGGGCAGGCCCCTACGAGCAGTACTTC.

The chain joins TRBV18 to TRBJ1-2; 11 bases match TRBD1. The CDR3 sequence is 15 residues long. Looked up from germline, CDR1 is KGHSH and CDR2 is LQKENI. J was trimmed by 4 bases and V by 6 bases; bases with no gene match: 7. The CDR3 region has the DNA TGTGCCAGCTCTCTCGGACAGGGGGCGGTCTATGGCTACACCTTC. This encodes CASSLGQGAVYGYTF.

This clone showed up many times. This rearrangement joins TRBV5-8 to TRBJ2-5; TRBD1 matches at 9 bases. The CDR3 sequence is 15 residues long. V gave up 0 bases and J gave up 5 bases; unmatched junction bases: 5. Germline V gene data show CDR1 as SGHTS and CDR2 as YDEGEE. Here the CDR3 reads CASSLGFGTGETQYF. CDR3 DNA: TGTGCCAGCAGCTTGGGGTTCGGGACAGGGGAGACCCAGTACTTC.

The chain uses TRBV4-2 and TRBJ1-1; tentative D call: TRBD1 (5 bases). The V and J ends lost 1 base and 1 base respectively, with 10 bases between them. The CDR3 covers 15 residues. CDR1 and CDR2 from the germline V gene are LGHNA and YNFKEQ. The CDR3 region has the DNA TGTGCCAGCAGCCAAGCTTTAGGACAGAACACTGAAGCTTTCTTT. Translating gives CASSQALGQNTEAFF.

V gene TRBV30 combines with J gene TRBJ2-3, with TRBD2 as a possible D gene (6 bases). The CDR3 length is 15 residues. The germline gives CDR1 GTSNPN, CDR2 SVGIG (reference sequence). V was trimmed by 3 bases and J by 7 bases, leaving 20 bases between them. As DNA, the CDR3 is TGTGCCTGGAGCTCCCTACGGGGGAGCTTGAATACGCAGTATTTT. Translating it yields CAWSSLRGSLNTQYF.

The sample holds one count of this clone. The CDR3 reads CSVVNRAAGEQYF. The CDR3 region has the DNA TGCAGCGTTGTAAACAGGGCTGCAGGAGAGCAGTACTTC. This sequence joins TRBV29-1 and TRBJ2-7; D possibly corresponds to TRBD1 (6 bases). Between the trimmed V and J ends, which lost 4 bases and 7 bases, there was a span of 17 bases. CDR3 size: 13 residues. The V gene's germline CDR1 is SQVTM and CDR2 ANQGSEA.

The chain combines TRBV7-2 with TRBJ2-7; D is uncertain. The CDR3 runs 11 residues. V gave up 2 bases and J gave up 5 bases, with 4 bases separating them. Germline assignment: CDR1 SGHTA and CDR2 FQGNSA. CDR3 nucleotide sequence: TGTGCCAGCAGCTTATATCACGAGCAGTACTTC. This translates into CASSLYHEQYF. Full variable domain (rest looked up from reference TRBV7-2 and TRBJ2-7): GAGVSQSPSNKVTEKGKDVELRCDPISGHTALYWYRQSLGQGLEFLIYFQGNSAPDKSGLPSDRFSAERTGGSVSTLTIQRTQQEDSAVYLCASSLYHEQYFGPGTRLTVT.

The rearrangement joins TRBV18 to TRBJ1-2, with a weak D call TRBD1 (6 bases). This CDR3 comprises 12 residues. The germline V gene encodes CDR1 KGHSH and CDR2 LQKENI. The germline V and J ends were trimmed by 6 bases and 8 bases, with 13 bases remaining between them. The DNA for the CDR3 is TGTGCCAGCTCCCGACAGGATTTGGGCTACACCTTC. Amino acid sequence: CASSRQDLGYTF.

The rearrangement links TRBV5-4 to TRBJ1-5; D remains ambiguous. V gave up 6 bases and J gave up 7 bases, with 26 bases separating them. This CDR3 is built from 17 residues. Germline assignment: CDR1 SGHNT and CDR2 YYREEE (reference sequence). The CDR3 spells CASMPRFVSPRSQPQHF. CDR3 nucleotides: TGTGCCAGCATGCCCCGCTTTGTCAGTCCGCGGTCGCAGCCCCAGCATTTT.